The rows below give T cell receptor beta chains drawn from one sample of a study of human versus mouse CDR3 diversity and MHC coevolution. The table came from immunoSEQ multiplex PCR; TCRdb's copy has only in-frame clones and leaves some out. The sample has more than 60,000 clones; 85% to 95% are singletons. Specimen: naive CD4+ T cells from blood. These receptors came from a person aged 30 to 69 in good health. Each CDR3 is given with its conserved first and last residue. The D gene is left open where the match is weak. Clone size, where shown, is once, few, many, or a class for clones that have expanded.

>NA|NA|TRBV6-5|TRBJ1-5
TGTGCCAGCAGTTACTCAGCCTTGAATCAGCCCCAGCATTTT
CASSYSALNQPQHF
>NA|TRBD2|TRBV2|TRBJ2-1
TGTGCCAGCAACGGACTAGCGGGAGGGCCGGGCTCCTACAATGAGCAGTTCTTC
CASNGLAGGPGSYNEQFF
>NA|NA|TRBV2|TRBJ2-5
TGTGCCAGTACCGCCGGGACTTCCTATAGGATTGGAGAGACCCAGTACTTC
CASTAGTSYRIGETQYF
>NA|NA|TRBV18|TRBJ2-3
TGTGCCAGCTCATTACTATCCACCCCCACAGATACGCAGTATTTT
CASSLLSTPTDTQYF
>NA|TRBD1|TRBV6-6|TRBJ2-3
TGTGCCAGCAGTTACACGGACAGGGCGACAGATACGCAGTATTTT
CASSYTDRATDTQYF
>NA|NA|TRBV27|TRBJ1-1
TGTGCCAGCAGTTTATCGGCAGTCAACACTGAAGCTTTCTTT
CASSLSAVNTEAFF
>NA|NA|TRBV18|TRBJ2-1
TGTGCCAGCTCACCAAGTTTCGGCTCCTACAATGAGCAGTTCTTC
CASSPSFGSYNEQFF
>NA|TRBD2|TRBV30|TRBJ2-7
TGTGCCTGGAGGAAACTAGCGGGCTACGAGCAGTACTTC
CAWRKLAGYEQYF
>few|TRBD1|TRBV28|TRBJ1-5
TGTGCCAGCAGGAGGACAGGGGGCAATCAGCCCCAGCATTTT
CASRRTGGNQPQHF
>NA|NA|TRBV25-1|TRBJ2-3
TGTTCTGTCGGGGGTTGGATGACAGATACGCAGTATTTT
CSVGGWMTDTQYF
>NA|NA|TRBV19|TRBJ2-3
TGTGCAAGTCACACAGCTGGGGGCGATACGCAGTATTTT
CASHTAGGDTQYF
>NA|NA|TRBV6-5|TRBJ2-6
TGTGCCACTCGACATTCCTCTGGGGCCAACGTCCTGACTTTC
CATRHSSGANVLTF
>NA|NA|TRBV18|TRBJ1-1
TGTGCCAGCTCACCCGACGCGGGGACTGAAGCTTTCTTT
CASSPDAGTEAFF
>NA|TRBD1|TRBV18|TRBJ1-2
TGTGCCAGCTCACCCGGACCGGACAGGGGCTACACCTTC
CASSPGPDRGYTF
>NA|TRBD2|TRBV6-1|TRBJ2-7
TGTGCCAGCAGTTCCCCAGCGGGAGGACCCTACGAGCAGTACTTC
CASSSPAGGPYEQYF
>NA|NA|TRBV25-1|TRBJ2-1
TGTGCCAGCAGGTTCGCAGGTAACAATGAGCAGTTCTTC
CASRFAGNNEQFF
>NA|TRBD1|TRBV28|TRBJ2-7
TGTGCCAGCAGTTCCCCCTCCCGGACAGGGGGCTCCTACGAGCAGTACTTC
CASSSPSRTGGSYEQYF
>NA|TRBD1|TRBV19|TRBJ2-7
TGTGCCAGTTCCGGGACAGGGCGTTTCTACGAGCAGTACTTC
CASSGTGRFYEQYF
>once|TRBD2|TRBV7-2|TRBJ2-5
TGTGCCAGCAGCTTAGGGACTAGCGGGGGCAGGTCGTGGGAGACCCAGTACTTC
CASSLGTSGGRSWETQYF
>NA|NA|TRBV30|TRBJ2-1
TGTGCCTGGAGTGTAGGTCAGGGGTCTTACAATGAGCAGTTCTTC
CAWSVGQGSYNEQFF
>NA|NA|TRBV18|TRBJ2-7
TGTGCCAGCTCACCTGGTGGGGCTCAAACCTACGAGCAGTACTTC
CASSPGGAQTYEQYF
>NA|NA|TRBV15|TRBJ2-7
TGTGCCACCAGCAGAGATCTGAGCGCGGGCAGGGGTCACGAGCAGTACTTC
CATSRDLSAGRGHEQYF
>NA|TRBD1|TRBV25-1|TRBJ1-2
TGTGCCAGCAGTGAAACAGGGGTCGTATCCGACTATGGCTACACCTTC
CASSETGVVSDYGYTF
>NA|TRBD1|TRBV28|TRBJ1-2
TGTGCCAGCAGTTTACTGGGACAGGGGAACTATGGCTACACCTTC
CASSLLGQGNYGYTF
>NA|TRBD1|TRBV6-5|TRBJ1-2
TGTGCCAGCAGAAGACAGGGTTTTGGCTATGGCTACACCTTC
CASRRQGFGYGYTF
>NA|NA|TRBV11-2|TRBJ1-2
TGTGCCAGCAGCGTCACCCGGGACATAAACTATGGCTACACCTTC
CASSVTRDINYGYTF
>once|NA|TRBV4-2|TRBJ2-1
TGTGCCAGCAGCCGCGGGGCCCTTGCCGTCGAGCAGTTCTTC
CASSRGALAVEQFF
>NA|TRBD1|TRBV5-6|TRBJ1-2
TGTGCCAGCAGCGAGATTGGACAGGAAAACTATGGCTACACCTTC
CASSEIGQENYGYTF
>once|TRBD2|TRBV28|TRBJ2-3
TGTGCCAGCAGTTTACTAGCGGGGCCCACAGATACGCAGTATTTT
CASSLLAGPTDTQYF
>NA|NA|TRBV19|TRBJ1-6
TGTGCCACCCTTGGGAGGGCTGGCTATAATTCACCCCTCCACTTT
CATLGRAGYNSPLHF
>NA|NA|TRBV5-8|TRBJ2-3
TGTGCCAGCAGCACGGGAAGACTAATCGGCGATACGCAGTATTTT
CASSTGRLIGDTQYF
>NA|TRBD2|TRBV28|TRBJ2-3
TGTGCCAGCAGTCAAATAGCGGGAGGGCTTGATACGCAGTATTTT
CASSQIAGGLDTQYF
>once|NA|TRBV11-2|TRBJ2-2
TGTGCCAGCAGCTTAGACAGGAACACCGGGGAGCTGTTTTTT
CASSLDRNTGELFF
>NA|TRBD2|TRBV7-2|TRBJ2-7
TGTGCCAGCAGCTTAGTGACTAGCGGGGGCTACGAGCAGTACTTC
CASSLVTSGGYEQYF
>NA|TRBD1|TRBV13|TRBJ1-2
TGTGCCAGCAGCGTTAACAGGGGCGCTTCGGGCTACACCTTC
CASSVNRGASGYTF
>NA|NA|TRBV6-1|TRBJ2-1
TGTGCCAGCAGTGAATTTCGGACAAGGATCGCGTATAGCTACAATGAGCAGTTCTTC
CASSEFRTRIAYSYNEQFF
>NA|NA|TRBV5-4|TRBJ2-1
TGTGCCAGCAGCTTAACGGGAAGTCAAGACCACAATGAGCAGTTCTTC
CASSLTGSQDHNEQFF
>NA|NA|TRBV28|TRBJ1-1
TGTGCCAGCAGTTTAGGAGGGCAGGGAGGTCGGACTGAAGCTTTCTTT
CASSLGGQGGRTEAFF
>NA|TRBD2|TRBV7-2|TRBJ2-1
TGTGCCAGCAGCTTAGCGGGACTAGCCCCCGGAGATGAGCAGTTCTTC
CASSLAGLAPGDEQFF
>NA|TRBD1|TRBV7-9|TRBJ1-4
TGTGCCAGCAGCCCCGGGACAGGGATTGAAAAACTGTTTTTT
CASSPGTGIEKLFF
>NA|NA|TRBV7-3|TRBJ1-6
TGTGCCAGCAGCTTAGGTCCAGGGATGTCACCCCTCCACTTT
CASSLGPGMSPLHF
>NA|TRBD1|TRBV6-6|TRBJ2-7
TGTGCCAGCAGTAGCCCCGGTCAGGGGGCCTACGAGCAGTACTTC
CASSSPGQGAYEQYF
>NA|NA|TRBV14|TRBJ2-1
TGTGCCAGCAGCCAGGTGGGGAGCGCTTCCTACAATGAGCAGTTCTTC
CASSQVGSASYNEQFF
>NA|TRBD1|TRBV5-1|TRBJ2-2
TGCGCCAGCAGCCAGGGGGACAGGGACACGACCGGGGAGCTGTTTTTT
CASSQGDRDTTGELFF
>NA|TRBD2|TRBV5-5|TRBJ2-5
TGTGCCAGCAGCTGGGGGCGGCTAGCGGGAGAGCCCCGGACCCAGTACTTC
CASSWGRLAGEPRTQYF
>NA|NA|TRBV19|TRBJ1-3
TGTGCCAGTAGGCCGGATCGGACATACTCTGGAAACACCATATATTTT
CASRPDRTYSGNTIYF
>NA|NA|TRBV27|TRBJ2-7
TGTGCCAGCAGTGTAGGACTACCAGCCTACGAGCAGTACTTC
CASSVGLPAYEQYF
>NA|TRBD1|TRBV4-1|TRBJ1-1
TGCGCCAGCAGCGGAGGGACAGGGAAGACTGAAGCTTTCTTT
CASSGGTGKTEAFF
>NA|NA|TRBV7-9|TRBJ2-7
TGTGCCAGCAGCTTGTGGAGGGGCGAGCAGTACTTC
CASSLWRGEQYF
>NA|TRBD1|TRBV19|TRBJ2-7
TGTGCCAGTATGAGAGGACAGGGATACGAGCAGTACTTC
CASMRGQGYEQYF
>NA|NA|TRBV9|TRBJ1-1
TGTGCCAGCAGCGCAAGGGACATCCGAACTGAAGCTTTCTTT
CASSARDIRTEAFF
>NA|NA|TRBV21-1|TRBJ1-1
TGTGCCAGCAGTGAAGGGAGGATTACTGAAGCTTTCTTT
CASSEGRITEAFF
>NA|TRBD1|TRBV29-1|TRBJ1-1
TGCAGCGTTGTAGGACAGGGTAACACTGAAGCTTTCTTT
CSVVGQGNTEAFF
>few|NA|TRBV12-5|TRBJ1-1
TGTGCTAGTGGTTCCGGAGGAAACACTGAAGCTTTCTTT
CASGSGGNTEAFF